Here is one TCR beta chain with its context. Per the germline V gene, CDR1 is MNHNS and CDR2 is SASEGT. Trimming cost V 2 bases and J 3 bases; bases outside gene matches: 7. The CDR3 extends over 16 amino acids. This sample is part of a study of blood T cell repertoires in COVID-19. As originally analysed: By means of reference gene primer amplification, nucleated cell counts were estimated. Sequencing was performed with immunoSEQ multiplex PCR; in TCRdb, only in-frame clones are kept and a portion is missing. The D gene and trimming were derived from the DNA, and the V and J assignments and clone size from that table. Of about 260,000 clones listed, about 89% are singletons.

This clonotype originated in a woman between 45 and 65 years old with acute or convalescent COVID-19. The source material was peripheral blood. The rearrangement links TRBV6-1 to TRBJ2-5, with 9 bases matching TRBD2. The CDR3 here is CASSEKLAGPEETQYF. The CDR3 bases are TGTGCCAGCAGTGAAAAACTAGCGGGTCCTGAAGAGACCCAGTACTTC.